This is a list of T cell receptor beta chains from one sample in a study of regulatory T cells in long-lasting Graves disease. Each CDR3 protein is one row after TCRdb ran MiXCR on the multiplex PCR reads. Of fewer than 550,000 distinct CDR3 sequences detected, under 25% appear once; the ten largest clones hold more than 6%. The material sequenced was peripheral blood mononuclear cells (PBMCs), taken when the disease was refractory, from a patient treated with antithyroid drugs. The source of these receptors is a female donor with Graves disease. Each CDR3 is given without its conserved first and last residue.

v_call	j_call	cdr3_aa
TRBV12-3/TRBV12-4	TRBJ2-6	ASSRTGYSSGANVLT
TRBV7-6	TRBJ1-1	ASSPGRRTEAF
TRBV28	TRBJ1-5	ASCLGREFNQPQH
TRBV7-9	TRBJ2-3	ASSLALGQGQN
TRBV29-1	TRBJ2-5	SVGGVLIQETQY
TRBV25-1	TRBJ2-5	ASTRTGLETQY
TRBV12-3/TRBV12-4	TRBJ1-2	ASSFSRDLGGYT
TRBV30	TRBJ1-1	AWSVRQGSTEAF
TRBV28	TRBJ1-1	ASNGGQTISF
TRBV5-1	TRBJ1-2	ASSLRLGPSYGYT
TRBV20-1	TRBJ2-5	GCKEGRAETQY